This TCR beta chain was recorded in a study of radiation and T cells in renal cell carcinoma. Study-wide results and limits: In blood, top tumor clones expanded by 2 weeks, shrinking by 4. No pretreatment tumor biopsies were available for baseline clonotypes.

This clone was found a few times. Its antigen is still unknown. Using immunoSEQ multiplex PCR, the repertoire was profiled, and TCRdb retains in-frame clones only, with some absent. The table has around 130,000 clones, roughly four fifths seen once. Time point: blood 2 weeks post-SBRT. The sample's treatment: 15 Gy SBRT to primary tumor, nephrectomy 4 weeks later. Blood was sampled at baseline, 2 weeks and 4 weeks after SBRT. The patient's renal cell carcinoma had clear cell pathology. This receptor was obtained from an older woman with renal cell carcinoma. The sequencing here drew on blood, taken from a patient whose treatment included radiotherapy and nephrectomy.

Written as DNA, the CDR3 is TGTGCCAGCAGCCGGAGTGGACTGGCGGACTGGGACGAGCAGTACTTC. It specifies CASSRSGLADWDEQYF. This chain joins TRBV7-3 and TRBJ2-7, with TRBD2 as a possible D gene (5 bases). CDR3 length: 16 amino acids. Deletions cut 5 bases from V and 5 bases from J, with 22 bases between. Germline V gives CDR1 SGHTA, CDR2 FQGTGA.